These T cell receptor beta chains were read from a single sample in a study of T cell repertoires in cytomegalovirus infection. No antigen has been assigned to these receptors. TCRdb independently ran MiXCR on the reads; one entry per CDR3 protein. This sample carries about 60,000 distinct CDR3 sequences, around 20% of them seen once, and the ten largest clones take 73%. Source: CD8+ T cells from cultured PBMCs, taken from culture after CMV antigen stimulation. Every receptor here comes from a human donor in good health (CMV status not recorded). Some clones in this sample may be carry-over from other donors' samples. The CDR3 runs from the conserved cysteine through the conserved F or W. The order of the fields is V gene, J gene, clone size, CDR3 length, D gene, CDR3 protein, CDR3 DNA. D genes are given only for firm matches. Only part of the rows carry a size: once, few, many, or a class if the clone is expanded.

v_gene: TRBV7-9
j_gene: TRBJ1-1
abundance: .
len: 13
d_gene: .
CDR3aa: CASSPTLILQAFF
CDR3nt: TGTGCCAGCAGCCCAACCCTAATCCTCCAAGCTTTCTTT

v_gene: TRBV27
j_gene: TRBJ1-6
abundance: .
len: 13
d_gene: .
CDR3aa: CASGQRENSPLHF
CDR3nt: TGTGCCAGCGGACAGAGGGAGAATTCACCCCTCCACTTT

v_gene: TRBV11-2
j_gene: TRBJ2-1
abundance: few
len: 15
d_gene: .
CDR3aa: CASSLGWTEHNEQFF
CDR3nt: TGTGCCAGCAGCTTGGGGTGGACAGAACACAATGAGCAGTTCTTC

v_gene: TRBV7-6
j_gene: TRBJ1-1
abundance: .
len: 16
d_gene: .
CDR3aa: CASSLGTSDSNTEAFF
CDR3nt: TGTGCCAGCAGCTTAGGGACTTCGGACTCTAACACTGAAGCTTTCTTT

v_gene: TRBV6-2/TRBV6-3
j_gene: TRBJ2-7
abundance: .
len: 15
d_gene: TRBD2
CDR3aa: CANQGLAGSSYEQYF
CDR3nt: TGTGCCAACCAAGGACTAGCGGGGAGCTCCTACGAGCAGTACTTC

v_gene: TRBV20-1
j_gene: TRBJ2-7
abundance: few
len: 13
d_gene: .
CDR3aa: CSAPPRDGGEQYF
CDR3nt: TGCAGTGCCCCACCCAGGGATGGGGGCGAGCAGTACTTC

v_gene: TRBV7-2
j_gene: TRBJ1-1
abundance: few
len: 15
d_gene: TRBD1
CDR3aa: CASSLGQGENTEAFF
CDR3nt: TGTGCCAGCAGCTTAGGTCAGGGGGAAAACACTGAAGCTTTCTTT

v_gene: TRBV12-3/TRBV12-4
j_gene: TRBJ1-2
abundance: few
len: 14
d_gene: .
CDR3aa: CASSLPPGNYGYTF
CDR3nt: TGTGCCAGCAGTTTACCCCCCGGCAACTATGGCTACACCTTC

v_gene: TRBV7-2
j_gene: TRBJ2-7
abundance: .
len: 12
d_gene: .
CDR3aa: CASSLVWEEQYF
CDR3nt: TGTGCCAGCAGCTTAGTCTGGGAGGAGCAGTACTTC

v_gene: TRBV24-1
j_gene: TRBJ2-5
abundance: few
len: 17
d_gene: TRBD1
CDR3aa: CATSPGRTGNLKETQYF
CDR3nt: TGTGCCACCAGTCCCGGGCGGACAGGGAATCTGAAAGAGACCCAGTACTTC

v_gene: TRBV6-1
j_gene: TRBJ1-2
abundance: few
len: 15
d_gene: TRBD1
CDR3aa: CASSPGQGPNYGYTF
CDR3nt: TGTGCCAGCAGTCCGGGACAGGGGCCTAACTATGGCTACACCTTC

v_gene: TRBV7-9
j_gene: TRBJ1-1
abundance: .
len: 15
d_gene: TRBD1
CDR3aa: CASSLIPGQTTEAFF
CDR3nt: TGTGCCAGCAGCCTGATTCCGGGACAGACCACTGAAGCTTTCTTT

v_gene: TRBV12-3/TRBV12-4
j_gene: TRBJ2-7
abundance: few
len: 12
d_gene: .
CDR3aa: CASSLFSGEQYF
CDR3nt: TGTGCCAGCAGTTTATTTAGCGGAGAGCAGTACTTC

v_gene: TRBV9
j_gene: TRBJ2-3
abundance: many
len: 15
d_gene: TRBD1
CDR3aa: CASSVDTGDADTQYF
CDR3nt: TGTGCCAGCAGCGTAGACACAGGGGATGCGGATACGCAGTATTTT

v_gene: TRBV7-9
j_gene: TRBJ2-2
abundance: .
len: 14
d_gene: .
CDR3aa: CASSRAEDTGELFF
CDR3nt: TGTGCCAGCAGCCGCGCAGAGGACACCGGGGAGCTGTTTTTT

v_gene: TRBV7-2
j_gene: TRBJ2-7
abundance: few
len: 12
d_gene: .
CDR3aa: CATTQGGDGQYF
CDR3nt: TGTGCCACTACACAAGGAGGGGACGGGCAGTACTTC

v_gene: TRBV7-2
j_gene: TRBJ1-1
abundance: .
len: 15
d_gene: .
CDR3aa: CASSSIDGLNTEAFF
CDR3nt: TGTGCCAGCAGCTCTATAGACGGGTTGAACACTGAAGCTTTCTTT

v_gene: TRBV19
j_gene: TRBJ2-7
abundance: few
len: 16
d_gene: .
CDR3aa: CASSQTLEQSFYEQYF
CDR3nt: TGTGCCAGTAGTCAAACCCTTGAACAGAGTTTCTACGAGCAGTACTTC

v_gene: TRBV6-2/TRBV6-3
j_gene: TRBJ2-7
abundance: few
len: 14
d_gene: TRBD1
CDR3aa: CASSSGTGDYEQYF
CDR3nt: TGTGCCAGCAGTTCAGGGACAGGGGACTACGAGCAGTACTTC

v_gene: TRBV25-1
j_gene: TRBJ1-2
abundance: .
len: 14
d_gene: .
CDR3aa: CASNERQINYGYTF
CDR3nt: TGTGCCAGCAATGAGCGGCAGATTAACTATGGCTACACCTTC

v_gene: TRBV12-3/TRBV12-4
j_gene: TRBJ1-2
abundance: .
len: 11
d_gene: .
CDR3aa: CASSFGGGYTF
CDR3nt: TGTGCCAGCAGTTTCGGGGGTGGCTACACCTTC

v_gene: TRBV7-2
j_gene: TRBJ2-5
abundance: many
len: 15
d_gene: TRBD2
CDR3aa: CASSLGGGGQETQYF
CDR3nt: TGTGCCAGCAGCTTAGGGGGCGGGGGGCAAGAGACCCAGTACTTC

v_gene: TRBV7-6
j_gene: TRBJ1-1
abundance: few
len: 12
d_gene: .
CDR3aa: CASSSPGVEAFF
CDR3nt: TGTGCCAGCAGCTCCCCAGGAGTTGAAGCTTTCTTT

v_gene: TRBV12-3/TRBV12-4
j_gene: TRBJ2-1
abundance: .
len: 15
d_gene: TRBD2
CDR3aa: CASGRGGSIYNEQFF
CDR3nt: TGTGCCAGCGGTCGCGGGGGGAGCATCTACAATGAGCAGTTCTTC

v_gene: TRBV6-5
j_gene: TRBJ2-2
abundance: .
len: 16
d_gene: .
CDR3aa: CASSYSHESNTGELFF
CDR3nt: TGTGCCAGCAGTTACTCCCATGAGTCGAACACCGGGGAGCTGTTTTTT

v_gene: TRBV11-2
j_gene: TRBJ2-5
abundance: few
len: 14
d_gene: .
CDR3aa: CASSLYGGGETQYF
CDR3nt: TGTGCCAGCAGCTTATATGGGGGAGGAGAGACCCAGTACTTC

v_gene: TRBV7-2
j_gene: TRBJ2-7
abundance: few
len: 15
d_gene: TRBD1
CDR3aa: CASSPVRGQLYEQYF
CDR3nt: TGTGCCAGCAGCCCCGTCCGGGGACAGCTCTACGAGCAGTACTTC

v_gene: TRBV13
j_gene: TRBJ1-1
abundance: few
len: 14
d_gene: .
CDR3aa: CASSPQITNTEAFF
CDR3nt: TGTGCCAGCAGCCCACAGATAACGAACACTGAAGCTTTCTTT

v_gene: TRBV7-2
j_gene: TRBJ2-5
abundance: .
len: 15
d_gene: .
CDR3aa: CASTQGAVERETQYF
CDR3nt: TGTGCCAGCACCCAAGGGGCAGTCGAGAGAGAGACCCAGTACTTC

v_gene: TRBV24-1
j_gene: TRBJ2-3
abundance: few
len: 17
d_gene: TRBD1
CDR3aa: CATSDKISRTGSDTQYF
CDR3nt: TGTGCCACCAGTGACAAAATTTCCAGGACAGGGTCAGATACGCAGTATTTT

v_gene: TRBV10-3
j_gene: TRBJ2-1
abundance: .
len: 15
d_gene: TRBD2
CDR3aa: CAIRELAGGKPREFF
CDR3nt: TGTGCCATTAGGGAACTAGCGGGGGGCAAACCTCGGGAGTTCTTC

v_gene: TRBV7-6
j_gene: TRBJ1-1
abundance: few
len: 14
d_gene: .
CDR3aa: CASSFAKTNTEAFF
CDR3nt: TGTGCCAGCAGCTTTGCGAAGACGAACACTGAAGCTTTCTTT

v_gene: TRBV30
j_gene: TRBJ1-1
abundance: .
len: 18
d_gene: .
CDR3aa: CAWRLGGVRTYRNTEAFF
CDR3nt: TGTGCCTGGAGGTTGGGGGGGGTCCGGACATACCGGAACACTGAAGCTTTCTTT

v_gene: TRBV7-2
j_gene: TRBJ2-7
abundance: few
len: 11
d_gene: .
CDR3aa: CASSENNEQYF
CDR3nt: TGTGCCAGCAGCGAAAACAACGAGCAGTACTTC

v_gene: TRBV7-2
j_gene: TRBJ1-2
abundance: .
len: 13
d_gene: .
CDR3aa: CASSPTANYGYTF
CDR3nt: TGTGCCAGCAGTCCCACAGCTAACTATGGCTACACCTTC

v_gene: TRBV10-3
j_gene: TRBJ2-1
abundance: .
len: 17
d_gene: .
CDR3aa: CAISHFEKRRGYNEQFF
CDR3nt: TGTGCCATCAGCCATTTCGAAAAGCGGAGGGGCTACAATGAGCAGTTCTTC

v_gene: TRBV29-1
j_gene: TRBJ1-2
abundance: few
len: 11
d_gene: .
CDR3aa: CSVSDSYGYTF
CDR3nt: TGCAGCGTCTCGGACAGCTATGGCTACACCTTC

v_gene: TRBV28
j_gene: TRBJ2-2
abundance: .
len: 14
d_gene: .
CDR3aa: CASSLRPWAGELFF
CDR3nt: TGTGCCAGCAGTTTGCGTCCGTGGGCCGGGGAGCTGTTTTTT

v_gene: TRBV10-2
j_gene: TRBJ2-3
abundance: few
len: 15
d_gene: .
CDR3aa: CASSLWVHQLDTQYF
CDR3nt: TGCGCCAGCAGTCTATGGGTCCACCAGTTGGATACGCAGTATTTT

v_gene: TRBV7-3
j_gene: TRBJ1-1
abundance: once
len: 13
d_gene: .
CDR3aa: CVSSLEQNTEAFF
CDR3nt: TGTGTCAGCAGCTTAGAACAGAACACTGAAGCTTTCTTT

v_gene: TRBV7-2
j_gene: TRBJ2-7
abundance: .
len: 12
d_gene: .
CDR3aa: CASSYSSYEQYF
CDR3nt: TGTGCCAGCAGCTACAGCTCCTACGAGCAGTACTTC

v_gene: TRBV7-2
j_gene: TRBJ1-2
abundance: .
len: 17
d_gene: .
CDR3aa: CASSLNVRTPGLDGYTF
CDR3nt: TGTGCCAGCAGCTTGAATGTAAGGACTCCGGGTTTGGATGGCTACACCTTC

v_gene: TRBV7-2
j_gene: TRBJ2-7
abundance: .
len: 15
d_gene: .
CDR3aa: CASSPGLGGRYEQYF
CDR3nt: TGTGCCAGCAGCCCAGGGCTTGGGGGTCGGTACGAGCAGTACTTC

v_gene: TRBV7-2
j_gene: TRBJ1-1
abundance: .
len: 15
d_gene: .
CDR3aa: CASSFTRDYYTEAFF
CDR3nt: TGTGCCAGCAGCTTCACCAGGGATTACTACACTGAAGCTTTCTTT

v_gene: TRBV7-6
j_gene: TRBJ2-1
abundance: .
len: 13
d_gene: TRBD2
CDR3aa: CAGSLAAGDEQFF
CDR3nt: TGTGCCGGCAGCTTAGCTGCGGGAGATGAGCAGTTCTTC